This TCR beta chain was captured in a study of blood T cell repertoires in COVID-19 (dated by TCRdb to the early 2020s). General notes on the study: Samples covering the acute and convalescent phases of COVID-19 were provided by collaborators in the United States, Italy and Spain. A freely available public database, intended as a resource for researchers studying the immune response to SARS-CoV-2, is where the repertoires were released. Where HLA class I and class II types were available, the types were taken from metadata supplied by the sample provider, not from assay-based typing. The prospective study material was composed of cDNA or gDNA derived from T cells, B-cell-depleted T cells, or PBMCs. The dataset comprised deeply sampled blood TCRbeta repertoires from subjects exposed to, actively infected with, or recovered from COVID-19. A de-identified subject ID, COVID-19 status, age in years and sex were almost always included in the sample metadata. The samples were drawn from two sources: the first 160 participants of the ongoing ImmuneRACE study, and 1,200 or so subjects contributed by 6 global collaborators.

Reading the germline V gene gives CDR1 SGDLS and CDR2 YYNGEE. V ends up 0 bases short and J 5 bases short, with an unmatched junction base count of 2. The CDR3 measures 14 amino acids from cysteine to phenylalanine. Only the CDR3 DNA is retained, 42 bases long and in frame from the first base. Study-wide findings and limitations: The quantity of clinical and demographic metadata differed by source and by participant and was supplied without curation.

The collaborating institutions used their own protocols to collect whole blood in K2EDTA tubes. For TCRbeta analysis, collaborator samples were shipped as frozen whole blood, as isolated PBMCs, or as DNA extracted from either sample type. The immunoSEQ Assay, a bias-controlled multiplex PCR, was used to amplify TCRbeta CDR3 regions from genomic DNA. The authors' analysis ran thus. Within the assay, amplification of reference gene primers was used to estimate how many nucleated cells each sample contained. To quantify the absolute abundance of each unique TCRbeta CDR3 rearrangement, sequence reads were collapsed and filtered. Productive Simpson clonality was computed per sample as the square root of Simpson's diversity index over productive rearrangements. TCRdb mirrors the immuneACCESS table, restricted to in-frame sequences. Some clones are absent from its copies; in checked studies, under half trace to an unresolved V gene, and the reason for the others is unknown. V, J and clone size reflect that table, while D and trimming were determined from the DNA. For this sample there are about 59,000 clones; roughly 79% appear just once. The ten largest clones capture roughly 28% of the sample.

As to this clone: No antigen is known for it. The input lacks base qualities; no much larger clone sits a single base away.

The chain couples TRBV9 to TRBJ2-1; a stretch of 7 junction bases matches TRBD2. Source material: peripheral blood. This TCR was sampled from a woman older than 75 with active or convalescent COVID-19. CDR3 protein: CASSVGLADNEQFF. DNA sequence: TGTGCCAGCAGCGTAGGGCTAGCGGACAATGAGCAGTTCTTC.